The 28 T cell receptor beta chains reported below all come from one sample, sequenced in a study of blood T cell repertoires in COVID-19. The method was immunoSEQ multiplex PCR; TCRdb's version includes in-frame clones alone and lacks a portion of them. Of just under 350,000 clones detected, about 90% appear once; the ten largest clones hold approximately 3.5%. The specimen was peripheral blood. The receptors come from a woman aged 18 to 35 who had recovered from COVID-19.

This CDR3 is CASTVQGADTEAFF. CDR3 DNA sequence: TGTGCCAGCACAGTACAGGGGGCTGATACTGAAGCTTTCTTT. The J gene is TRBJ1-1, the V gene TRBV27, with 9 bases fitting TRBD1. The junction had 8 bases not matched to a gene; V was cut back by 7 bases and J by 5 bases. The length of the CDR3 is 14 residues. Germline V gene lookup returns CDR1 MNHEY and CDR2 SMNVEV (reference sequence).

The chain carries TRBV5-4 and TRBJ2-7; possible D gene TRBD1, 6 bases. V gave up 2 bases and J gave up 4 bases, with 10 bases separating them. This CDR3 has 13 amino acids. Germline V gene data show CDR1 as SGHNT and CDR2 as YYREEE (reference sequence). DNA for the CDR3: TGTGCCAGCAGCTTCCAGGGGTCTTACGAGCAGTACGTC. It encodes CASSFQGSYEQYV.

CDR3 sequence (DNA): TGTGCCAGCAGCTTGTCCAAACAAGAGACCCAGTACTTC. It encodes CASSLSKQETQYF. The chain is built from TRBV13 and TRBJ2-5; D is ambiguous. The CDR3 runs 13 residues. Germline V gene sequence: CDR1 PRHDT, CDR2 FYEKMQ (reference sequence). V lost 3 bases and J 2 bases, leaving 7 bases between the germline ends.

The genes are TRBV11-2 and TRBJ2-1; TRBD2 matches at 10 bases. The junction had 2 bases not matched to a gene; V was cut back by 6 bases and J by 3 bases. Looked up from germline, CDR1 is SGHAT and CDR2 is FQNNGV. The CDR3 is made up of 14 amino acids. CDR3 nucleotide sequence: TGTGCCAGCAGGGGACTAGCGAGCTACAATGAGCAGTTCTTC. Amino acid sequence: CASRGLASYNEQFF.

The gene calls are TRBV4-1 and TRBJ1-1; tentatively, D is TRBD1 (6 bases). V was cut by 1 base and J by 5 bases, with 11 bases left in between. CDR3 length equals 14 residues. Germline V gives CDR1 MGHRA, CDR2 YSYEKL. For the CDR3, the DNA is TGCGCCAGCAGCCAAGTCACAGGGTTGACTGAAGCTTTCTTT. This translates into CASSQVTGLTEAFF.

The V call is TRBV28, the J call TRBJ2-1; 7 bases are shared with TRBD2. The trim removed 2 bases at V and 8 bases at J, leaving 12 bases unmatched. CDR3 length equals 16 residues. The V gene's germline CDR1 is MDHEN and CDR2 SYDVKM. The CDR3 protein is CASSLLGGRNGDEQFF. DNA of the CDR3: TGTGCCAGCAGTTTACTGGGCGGGAGAAATGGGGATGAGCAGTTCTTC.

This chain's CDR3 is CASSDYPQETQYF. The CDR3 coding sequence is TGCGCCAGCAGTGACTATCCCCAAGAGACCCAGTACTTC. This chain connects TRBV5-1 to TRBJ2-5, with D perhaps matching TRBD2 (5 bases). Germline V CDR1 and CDR2: SGHRS, YFSETQ. The CDR3 covers 13 residues. The V and J ends lost 5 bases and 1 base respectively, with 9 bases between them.

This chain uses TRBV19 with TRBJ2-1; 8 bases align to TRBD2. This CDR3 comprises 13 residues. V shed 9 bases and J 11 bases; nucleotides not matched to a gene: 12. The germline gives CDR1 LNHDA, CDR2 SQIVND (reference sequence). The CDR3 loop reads CASGGKAGVKQFF. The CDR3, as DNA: TGTGCCAGCGGGGGGAAAGCGGGAGTGAAGCAGTTCTTC.

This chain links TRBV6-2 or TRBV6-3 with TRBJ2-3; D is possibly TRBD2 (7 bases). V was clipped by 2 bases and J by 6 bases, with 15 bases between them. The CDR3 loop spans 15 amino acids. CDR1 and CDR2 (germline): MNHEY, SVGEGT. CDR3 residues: CASSYRGRAVDTQYF. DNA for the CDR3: TGTGCCAGCAGTTACAGGGGGAGGGCCGTGGATACGCAGTATTTT.

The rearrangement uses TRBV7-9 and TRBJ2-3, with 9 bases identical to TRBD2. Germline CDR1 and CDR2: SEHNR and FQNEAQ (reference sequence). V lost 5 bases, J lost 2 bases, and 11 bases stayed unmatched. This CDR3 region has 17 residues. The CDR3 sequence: CASSRLQLAGLTDTQYF. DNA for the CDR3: TGTGCCAGCAGCCGTCTGCAGCTAGCGGGGCTCACAGATACGCAGTATTTT.

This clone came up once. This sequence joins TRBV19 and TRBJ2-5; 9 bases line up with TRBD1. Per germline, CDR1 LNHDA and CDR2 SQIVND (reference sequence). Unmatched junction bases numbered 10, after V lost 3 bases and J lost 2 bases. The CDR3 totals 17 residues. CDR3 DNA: TGTGCCAGTAGTATTAACAGGGGGCGGATCGTACAAGAGACCCAGTACTTC. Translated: CASSINRGRIVQETQYF.

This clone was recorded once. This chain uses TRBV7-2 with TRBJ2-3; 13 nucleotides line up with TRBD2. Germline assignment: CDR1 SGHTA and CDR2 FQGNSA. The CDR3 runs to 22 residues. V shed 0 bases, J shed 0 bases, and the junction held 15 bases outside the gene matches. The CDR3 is CASSLAPPWTSGRLSSTDTQYF. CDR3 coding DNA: TGTGCCAGCAGCTTAGCCCCCCCTTGGACTAGCGGGAGATTGTCGAGCACAGATACGCAGTATTTT.

The DNA for the CDR3 is TGTGCCAGCAGTTCGCAGGGGGCTTCGTACATTCAGTACTTC. Amino acid sequence: CASSSQGASYIQYF. The genes are TRBV9 and TRBJ2-4; 8 nucleotides match TRBD1. V lost 5 bases, J lost 8 bases, and 9 bases stayed unmatched. CDR3 length: 14 residues. Germline-derived CDR1 and CDR2 are SGDLS and YYNGEE.

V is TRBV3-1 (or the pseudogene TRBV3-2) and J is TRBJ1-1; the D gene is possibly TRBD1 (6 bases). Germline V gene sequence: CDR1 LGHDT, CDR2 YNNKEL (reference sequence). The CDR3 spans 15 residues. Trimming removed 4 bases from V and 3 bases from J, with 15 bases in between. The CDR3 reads CASSRRTVSYTEAFF. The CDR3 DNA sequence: TGTGCCAGCAGCCGAAGGACAGTGAGTTACACTGAAGCTTTCTTT.

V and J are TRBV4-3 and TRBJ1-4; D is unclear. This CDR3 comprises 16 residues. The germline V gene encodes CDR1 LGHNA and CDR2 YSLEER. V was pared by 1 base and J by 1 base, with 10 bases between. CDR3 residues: CASSQGPGITNEKLFF. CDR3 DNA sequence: TGCGCCAGCAGCCAAGGTCCAGGAATAACTAATGAAAAACTGTTTTTT.

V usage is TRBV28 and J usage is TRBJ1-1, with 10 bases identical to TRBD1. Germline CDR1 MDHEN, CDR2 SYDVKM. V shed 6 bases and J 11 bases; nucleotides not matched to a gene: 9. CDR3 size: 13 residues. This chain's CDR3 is CASSPPRDRGAFF. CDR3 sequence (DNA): TGTGCCAGCAGCCCTCCCCGGGACAGGGGTGCTTTCTTT. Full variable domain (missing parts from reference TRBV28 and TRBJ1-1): DVKVTQSSRYLVKRTGEKVFLECVQDMDHENMFWYRQDPGLGLRLIYFSYDVKMKEKGDIPEGYSVSREKKERFSLILESASTNQTSMYLCASSPPRDRGAFFGQGTRLTVV.

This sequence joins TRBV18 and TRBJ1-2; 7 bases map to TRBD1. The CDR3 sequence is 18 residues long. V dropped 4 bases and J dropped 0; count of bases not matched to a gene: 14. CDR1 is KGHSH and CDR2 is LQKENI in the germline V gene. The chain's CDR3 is CASSQQGPPILTNYGYTF. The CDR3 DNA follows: TGTGCCAGCTCACAACAGGGGCCGCCTATCTTAACTAACTATGGCTACACCTTC.

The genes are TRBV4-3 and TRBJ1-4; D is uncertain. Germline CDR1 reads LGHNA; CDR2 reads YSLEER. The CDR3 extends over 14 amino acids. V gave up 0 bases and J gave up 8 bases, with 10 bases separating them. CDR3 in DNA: TGCGCCAGCAGCCAAGAGACGGGGTCAGAAAAACTGTTTTTT. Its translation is CASSQETGSEKLFF.

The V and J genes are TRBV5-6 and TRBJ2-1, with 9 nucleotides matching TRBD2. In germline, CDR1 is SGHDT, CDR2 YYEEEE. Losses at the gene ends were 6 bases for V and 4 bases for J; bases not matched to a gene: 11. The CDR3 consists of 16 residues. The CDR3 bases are TGTGCCAGCACCTTCAGGCGGGAGGGCCTTTACAATGAGCAGTTCTTC. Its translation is CASTFRREGLYNEQFF.

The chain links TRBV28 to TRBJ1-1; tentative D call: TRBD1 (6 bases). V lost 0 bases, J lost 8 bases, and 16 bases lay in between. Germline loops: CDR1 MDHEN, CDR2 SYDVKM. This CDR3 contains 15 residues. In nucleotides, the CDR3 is TGTGCCAGCAGTTTATGGGGAAACAGGGTTGCCGAAGCTTTCTTT. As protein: CASSLWGNRVAEAFF.

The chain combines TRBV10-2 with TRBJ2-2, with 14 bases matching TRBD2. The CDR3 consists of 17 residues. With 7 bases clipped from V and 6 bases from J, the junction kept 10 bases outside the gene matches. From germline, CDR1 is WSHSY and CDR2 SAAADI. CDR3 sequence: CASTRGGLAGVAGELFF. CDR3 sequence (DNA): TGCGCCAGCACCCGAGGGGGACTAGCGGGAGTTGCCGGGGAGCTGTTTTTT.

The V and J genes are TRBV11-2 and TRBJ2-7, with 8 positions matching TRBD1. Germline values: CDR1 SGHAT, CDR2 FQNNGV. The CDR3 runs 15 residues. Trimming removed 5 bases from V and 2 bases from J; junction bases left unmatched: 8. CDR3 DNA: TGTGCCAGCAGCCCTAACGACAGGGGTCCCTACGAGCAGTACGTC. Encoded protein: CASSPNDRGPYEQYV.

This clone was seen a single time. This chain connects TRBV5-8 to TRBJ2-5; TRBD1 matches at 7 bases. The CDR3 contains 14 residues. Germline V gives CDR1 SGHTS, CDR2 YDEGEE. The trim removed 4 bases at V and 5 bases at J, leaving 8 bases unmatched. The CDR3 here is CASSETGSRETQYF. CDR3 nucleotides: TGTGCCAGCAGCGAGACAGGGAGTAGGGAGACCCAGTACTTC.

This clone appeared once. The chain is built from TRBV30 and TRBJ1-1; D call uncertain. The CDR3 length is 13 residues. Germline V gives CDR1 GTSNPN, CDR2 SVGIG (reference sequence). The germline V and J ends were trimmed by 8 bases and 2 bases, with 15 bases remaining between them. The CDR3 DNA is TGTGCCGGGTCCGGCGGACTCAACACTGAAGCTTTCTTT. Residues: CAGSGGLNTEAFF.

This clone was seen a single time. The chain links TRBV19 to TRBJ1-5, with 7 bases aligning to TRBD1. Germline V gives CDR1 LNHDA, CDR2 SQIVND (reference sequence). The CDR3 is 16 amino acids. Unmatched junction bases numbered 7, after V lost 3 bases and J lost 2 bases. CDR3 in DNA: TGTGCCAGTAGTATGGTTAGTCAGGGGGGCAATCAGCCCCAGCATTTT. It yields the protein CASSMVSQGGNQPQHF.

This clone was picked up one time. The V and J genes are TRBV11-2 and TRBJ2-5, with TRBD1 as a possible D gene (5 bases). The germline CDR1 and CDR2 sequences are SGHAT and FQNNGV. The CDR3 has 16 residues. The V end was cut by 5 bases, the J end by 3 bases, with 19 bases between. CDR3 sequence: CASSQRPAGPKETQYF. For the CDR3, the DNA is TGTGCCAGCAGCCAGAGACCTGCAGGGCCCAAAGAGACCCAGTACTTC.

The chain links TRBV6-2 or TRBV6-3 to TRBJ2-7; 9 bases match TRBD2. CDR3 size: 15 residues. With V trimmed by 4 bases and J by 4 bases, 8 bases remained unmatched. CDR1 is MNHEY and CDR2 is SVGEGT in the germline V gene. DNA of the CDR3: TGTGCCAGCAGTTTGAATCTAGCGGGACCTTACGAGCAGTACGTC. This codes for CASSLNLAGPYEQYV.

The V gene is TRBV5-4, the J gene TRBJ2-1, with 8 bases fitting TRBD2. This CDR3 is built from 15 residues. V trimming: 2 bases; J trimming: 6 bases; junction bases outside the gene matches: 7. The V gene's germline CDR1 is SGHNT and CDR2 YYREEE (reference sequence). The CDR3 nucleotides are TGTGCCAGCAGCTTATCCCTAGCGGGTTCCAATGAGCAGTTCTTC. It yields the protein CASSLSLAGSNEQFF.